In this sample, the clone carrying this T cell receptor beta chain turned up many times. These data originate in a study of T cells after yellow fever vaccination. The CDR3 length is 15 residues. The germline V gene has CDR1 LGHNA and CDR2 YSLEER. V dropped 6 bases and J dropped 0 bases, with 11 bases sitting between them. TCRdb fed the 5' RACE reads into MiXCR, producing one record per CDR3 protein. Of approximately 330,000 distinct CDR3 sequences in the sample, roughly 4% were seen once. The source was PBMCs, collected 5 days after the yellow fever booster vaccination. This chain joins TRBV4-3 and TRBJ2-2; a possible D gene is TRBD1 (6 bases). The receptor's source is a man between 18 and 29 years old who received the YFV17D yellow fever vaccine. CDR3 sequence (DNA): TGCGCCAGCAGGCCGGACAGTTCGAACACCGGGGAGCTGTTTTTT. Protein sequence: CASRPDSSNTGELFF.